These T cell receptor beta chains were read from a single sample in a study of cytotoxic CD8 clonotypes in ibrutinib-treated CLL. TCRdb keeps only in-frame clones here, not all; method: immunoSEQ multiplex PCR. The sample has 200,000 or so clones, roughly three quarters seen once. Sample: PBMCs, taken after 12 months of ibrutinib treatment. The receptor set was obtained from a human donor with chronic lymphocytic leukemia. The CDR3 runs from the conserved cysteine through the conserved F or W. A D gene is named only where the DNA matches it firmly. Only some rows state a clone size, as once, few, many or a class for expanded clones.

D | size | J | V | CDR3 | DNA
- | few | TRBJ1-5 | TRBV30 | CAWSGPTKYSNQPQHF | TGTGCCTGGAGTGGACCGACGAAGTATAGCAATCAGCCCCAGCATTTT
- | once | TRBJ1-1 | TRBV15 | CATSRGTENTEAFF | TGTGCCACCAGCAGAGGAACTGAAAACACTGAAGCTTTCTTT
TRBD1 | once | TRBJ1-1 | TRBV7-3 | CASSPEAGTGAEAFF | TGTGCCAGCAGCCCTGAGGCCGGGACAGGGGCTGAAGCTTTCTTT
- | once | TRBJ1-5 | TRBV7-9 | CASSLGLTGFHQPQHF | TGTGCCAGCAGCTTAGGGTTAACAGGGTTCCATCAGCCCCAGCATTTT
- | - | TRBJ2-6 | TRBV29-1 | CSGRDRANVLTF | TGCAGCGGGCGGGACAGAGCCAACGTCCTGACTTTC
TRBD2 | - | TRBJ2-3 | TRBV4-1 | CASSQVAGRRTDTQYF | TGCGCCAGCAGCCAAGTAGCGGGCCGTCGCACAGATACGCAGTATTTT
- | - | TRBJ2-6 | TRBV7-9 | CASRSLGVRDSGANVLTF | TGTGCCAGCAGATCCCTAGGGGTGAGGGACTCTGGGGCCAACGTCCTGACTTTC
- | few | TRBJ2-7 | TRBV15 | CATSRVHYEQYF | TGTGCCACCAGCAGAGTACACTACGAGCAGTACTTC
- | - | TRBJ1-1 | TRBV7-2 | CASSLWQNTEAFF | TGTGCCAGCAGCTTATGGCAGAACACTGAAGCTTTCTTT
TRBD1 | once | TRBJ1-1 | TRBV2 | CASSGGQGGIEAFF | TGTGCCAGCAGTGGAGGACAGGGTGGTATTGAAGCTTTCTTT
- | - | TRBJ2-2 | TRBV5-1 | CASSPLSMGDRELFF | TGCGCCAGCAGCCCCCTCTCGATGGGGGACCGGGAGCTGTTTTTT
- | - | TRBJ1-3 | TRBV6-1 | CASSEALARVSGNTIYF | TGTGCCAGCAGTGAAGCGCTTGCCAGAGTTTCTGGAAACACCATATATTTT
- | once | TRBJ1-2 | TRBV6-4 | CASSDSLYGYTF | TGTGCCAGCAGTGACTCTCTCTATGGCTACACCTTC
- | - | TRBJ2-7 | TRBV19 | CASSPKGGLEQYF | TGTGCCAGTAGTCCGAAGGGGGGTCTCGAGCAGTACTTC
- | once | TRBJ1-5 | TRBV19 | CASSIQFNQPQHF | TGTGCCAGTAGTATTCAATTCAATCAGCCCCAGCATTTT
TRBD1 | - | TRBJ1-6 | TRBV6-5 | CASSFRTGTNSPLHF | TGTGCCAGCAGTTTTCGGACAGGGACGAATTCACCCCTCCACTTT
- | - | TRBJ2-7 | TRBV5-1 | CASSADSTSSYEQYF | TGCGCCAGCAGCGCTGACAGCACAAGCTCCTACGAGCAGTACTTC
TRBD1 | - | TRBJ2-3 | TRBV30 | CAWSPGQGTDTQYF | TGTGCCTGGAGTCCGGGACAGGGCACAGATACGCAGTATTTT
- | - | TRBJ1-1 | TRBV6-6 | CASSLMNTEAFF | TGTGCCAGCAGTTTGATGAACACTGAAGCTTTCTTT
TRBD1 | - | TRBJ1-5 | TRBV5-1 | CASSLTGQGTQPQHF | TGCGCCAGCAGCTTGACGGGACAGGGAACACAGCCCCAGCATTTT
- | - | TRBJ2-3 | TRBV5-1 | CASRGVVSSTDTQYF | TGCGCCAGCAGGGGAGTCGTATCTAGCACAGATACGCAGTATTTT
- | - | TRBJ2-2 | TRBV9 | CASSVEGHGELFF | TGTGCCAGCAGCGTAGAGGGTCATGGGGAGCTGTTTTTT